This T cell receptor (beta chain) is drawn from a study of cytomegalovirus exposure and HLA in healthy donors. The method was immunoSEQ multiplex PCR; TCRdb's version includes in-frame clones alone and lacks a portion of them. The sample carries 50,000 to 65,000 clones, 90% to 96% recorded once. Turning to this clone: What it binds is unknown.

Germline V lookup: CDR1 SNHLY, CDR2 FYNNEI. This CDR3 has 15 amino acids. V shed 4 bases and J shed 5 bases, with 15 bases lying between them. Study observations and caveats: The study labeled about 160 TCR beta chains cytomegalovirus-associated.

What was sequenced was PBMCs. The TCR comes from a woman in her late teens or twenties in good health and CMV-seronegative. The chain carries TRBV2 and TRBJ1-5; the D gene is possibly TRBD1 (5 bases). The CDR3: CASSGGGGNHQPQHF. CDR3 sequence (DNA): TGTGCCAGCAGTGGGGGCGGGGGAAATCATCAGCCCCAGCATTTT.